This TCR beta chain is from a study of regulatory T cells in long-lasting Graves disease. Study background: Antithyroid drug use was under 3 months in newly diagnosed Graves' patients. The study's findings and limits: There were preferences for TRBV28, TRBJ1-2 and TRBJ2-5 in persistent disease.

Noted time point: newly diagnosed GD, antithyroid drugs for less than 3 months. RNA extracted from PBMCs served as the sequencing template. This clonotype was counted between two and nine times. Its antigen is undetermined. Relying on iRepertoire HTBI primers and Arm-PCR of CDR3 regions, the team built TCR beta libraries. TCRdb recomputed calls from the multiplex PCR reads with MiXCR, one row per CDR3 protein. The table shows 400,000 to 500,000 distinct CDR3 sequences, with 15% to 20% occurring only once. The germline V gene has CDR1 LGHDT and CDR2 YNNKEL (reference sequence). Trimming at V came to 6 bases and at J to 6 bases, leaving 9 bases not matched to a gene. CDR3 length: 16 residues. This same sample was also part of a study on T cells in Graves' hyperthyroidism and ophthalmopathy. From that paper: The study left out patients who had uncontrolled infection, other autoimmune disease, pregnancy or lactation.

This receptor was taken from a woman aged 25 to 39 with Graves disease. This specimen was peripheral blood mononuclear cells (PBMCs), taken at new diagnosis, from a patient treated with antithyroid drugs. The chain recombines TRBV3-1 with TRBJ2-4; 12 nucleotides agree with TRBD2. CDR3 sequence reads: CASSLLPTSGRNIQYF. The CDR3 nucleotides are TGTGCCAGCAGTCTTCTTCCGACTAGCGGGAGAAACATTCAGTACTTC. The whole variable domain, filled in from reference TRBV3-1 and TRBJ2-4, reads DTAVSQTPKYLVTQMGNDKSIKCEQNLGHDTMYWYKQDSKKFLKIMFSYNNKELIINETVPNRFSPKSPDKAHLNLHINSLELGDSAVYFCASSLLPTSGRNIQYFGAGTRLSVL.